These 24 T cell receptor beta chains share one sample of origin, sequenced in a study of T cell responses to AZD1222 COVID-19 vaccine. Sequenced by immunoSEQ multiplex PCR; TCRdb stores in-frame clones only, minus some. The data show over 45,000 clones, 70% to 90% seen once. The input for sequencing was peripheral blood, taken on day 0 of AZD1222 vaccination. The receptors here all came from an adult in good health.

This chain uses TRBV7-9 with TRBJ2-1; D not resolved. Trimming took off 1 base at V and 2 bases at J, with 6 bases between the two ends. The CDR3 consists of 14 residues. Germline values: CDR1 SEHNR, CDR2 FQNEAQ (reference sequence). CDR3 in amino acids: CASSLGQPYNEQFF. DNA for the CDR3: TGTGCCAGCAGCTTAGGCCAGCCCTACAATGAGCAGTTCTTC.

Here the CDR3 reads CASDPGGFGNTIYF. The CDR3 DNA follows: TGTGCCAGCGACCCCGGGGGATTTGGAAACACCATATATTTT. The rearrangement uses TRBV14 and TRBJ1-3, with D tentatively TRBD1 (5 bases). The V gene's germline CDR1 is SGHDN and CDR2 FVKESK. Trimming removed 8 bases at V and 3 bases at J, with 14 bases between. The CDR3 spans 14 residues.

This rearrangement joins TRBV7-9 to TRBJ2-7; D possibly corresponds to TRBD2 (5 bases). CDR3 size: 15 residues. V lost 11 bases and J lost 6, with 26 bases in between. CDR1 is SEHNR, CDR2 FQNEAQ, per germline (reference sequence). The CDR3 here is CAGTPFLGEGGEQYF. The CDR3 region has the DNA TGTGCCGGCACGCCTTTTCTCGGGGAAGGAGGCGAGCAGTACTTC.

J is TRBJ2-3 and V is TRBV3-1 (or the pseudogene TRBV3-2); the match to TRBD2 covers 11 bases. This CDR3 has 16 residues. V lost 6 bases and J lost 0; bases outside the gene matches: 5. Germline-derived CDR1 and CDR2 are LGHDT and YNNKEL (reference sequence). CDR3 DNA sequence: TGTGCCAGCAGTCTAAGACTAGCGGGGAGCACAGATACGCAGTATTTT. It encodes CASSLRLAGSTDTQYF.

V usage is TRBV4-1 and J usage is TRBJ2-1; TRBD2 might be the D (6 bases). Trimming cost V 4 bases and J 6 bases, with 19 bases left between them. This CDR3 region has 16 residues. The germline CDR1 and CDR2 sequences are MGHRA and YSYEKL. The CDR3 DNA reads TGCGCCAGCAGCCCATCAGTGGGGGGTGAGGTCAATGAGCAGTTCTTC. It codes for CASSPSVGGEVNEQFF.

The table lists this clone with a count of one. CDR3 residues: CASSQIPGELFF. The DNA for the CDR3 is TGTGCCAGCAGCCAAATCCCCGGGGAGCTGTTTTTT. This chain connects TRBV3-1 (or the pseudogene TRBV3-2) to TRBJ2-2; unclear D gene. Trimming took 2 bases from V and 6 from J, leaving 4 bases between them. CDR3 length: 12 amino acids. The V gene's germline CDR1 is LGHDT and CDR2 YNNKEL (reference sequence).

The chain is built from TRBV5-1 and TRBJ2-2; the D is unclear. CDR1 SGHRS and CDR2 YFSETQ come from the germline V gene. CDR3 length: 15 residues. Trimming took off 0 bases at V and 5 bases at J, with 11 bases between the two ends. The CDR3 coding sequence is TGCGCCAGCAGCTTGGACCCTGAACCTACCGGGGAGCTGTTTTTT. Encoded protein: CASSLDPEPTGELFF.

In its sample, this clone was seen once. J is TRBJ2-7 and V is TRBV10-2; no clear D gene. Germline V gene sequence: CDR1 WSHSY, CDR2 SAAADI. The V gene lost 5 bases and the J gene lost 2 bases, with 10 bases spanning the gap. This CDR3 has 13 amino acids. CDR3 coding DNA: TGCGCCAGCAGTCCCTCGATTACCTACGAGCAGTACTTC. It translates to CASSPSITYEQYF.

The V gene is TRBV19, the J gene TRBJ2-5; 15 bases match TRBD2. V shed 3 bases, J shed 4 bases, and the junction held 15 bases outside the gene matches. The CDR3 runs to 20 residues. The germline V gene encodes CDR1 LNHDA and CDR2 SQIVND (reference sequence). CDR3: CASSIFFPGTSGGRRETQYF. DNA of the CDR3: TGTGCCAGTAGTATCTTTTTTCCCGGGACTAGCGGGGGGCGCAGAGAGACCCAGTACTTC.

This clone appeared a few times. V and J are TRBV5-1 and TRBJ2-2, with a tentative D call TRBD2 (5 bases). Germline lookup yields CDR1 SGHRS and CDR2 YFSETQ. The V gene lost 6 bases and the J gene lost 5 bases, with 8 bases spanning the gap. The CDR3 totals 12 residues. In nucleotides, the CDR3 is TGCGCCAGCACTTCGGGGACCGGGGAGCTGTTTTTT. It translates to CASTSGTGELFF. Based on the CDR3 plus reference TRBV5-1 and TRBJ2-2, the full variable domain is KAGVTQTPRYLIKTRGQQVTLSCSPISGHRSVSWYQQTPGQGLQFLFEYFSETQRNKGNFPGRFSGRQFSNSRSEMNVSTLELGDSALYLCASTSGTGELFFGEGSRLTVL.

The chain recombines TRBV7-9 with TRBJ2-2; tentatively, D is TRBD1 or TRBD2 (6 bases each). Trimming shortened V by 3 bases and J by 5 bases, and 13 bases separated the two germline ends. Germline V gene data show CDR1 as SEHNR and CDR2 as FQNEAQ (reference sequence). The CDR3 is made up of 15 amino acids. The CDR3 region is CASSFLGGSTGELFF. CDR3 nucleotide sequence: TGTGCCAGCAGCTTTCTAGGGGGGTCAACCGGGGAGCTGTTTTTT.

CDR3 nucleotide sequence: TGTGCCAGCAGTCCTCGGTGGGGGGGGGACTACGAGCAGTACTTC. It specifies CASSPRWGGDYEQYF. The chain uses TRBV27 and TRBJ2-7; 7 bases are shared with TRBD2. This CDR3 has 15 amino acids. Per germline, CDR1 MNHEY and CDR2 SMNVEV (reference sequence). V shed 5 bases and J 3 bases; nucleotides not matched to a gene: 10.

This clone was found once. The chain joins TRBV4-1 to TRBJ2-2; 7 bases match TRBD1. V lost 6 bases, J lost 7 bases, and 5 bases stayed unmatched. CDR1 is MGHRA, CDR2 YSYEKL, per germline. CDR3 length: 13 amino acids. The CDR3 DNA reads as TGCGCCAGCAGGACGACAGGGATCGGGGAGCTGTTTTTT. This encodes CASRTTGIGELFF.

This sequence joins TRBV19 and TRBJ2-1; a possible D gene is TRBD2 (5 bases). CDR3 length: 15 residues. In germline, CDR1 is LNHDA, CDR2 SQIVND (reference sequence). The V and J ends lost 1 base and 1 base respectively, with 8 bases between them. The CDR3 coding sequence is TGTGCCAGTAGTATAGTTCGGGGTTCCTACAATGAGCAGTTCTTC. This encodes CASSIVRGSYNEQFF. The complete variable domain, with remaining parts taken from reference TRBV19 and TRBJ2-1, reads DGGITQSPKYLFRKEGQNVTLSCEQNLNHDAMYWYRQDPGQGLRLIYYSQIVNDFQKGDIAEGYSVSREKKESFPLTVTSAQKNPTAFYLCASSIVRGSYNEQFFGPGTRLTVL.

This chain joins TRBV28 and TRBJ1-6; no clear D gene. Trimming removed 10 bases at V and 0 bases at J, with 10 bases between. Per germline, CDR1 MDHEN and CDR2 SYDVKM. The CDR3 totals 14 residues. CDR3 protein: CATFASSYNSPLHF. DNA of the CDR3: TGTGCCACCTTTGCCAGCTCCTATAATTCACCCCTCCACTTT.

This rearrangement joins TRBV18 to TRBJ1-1; perhaps TRBD1 as D (6 bases). CDR1 KGHSH and CDR2 LQKENI come from the germline V gene. V was trimmed by 4 bases and J by 5 bases, leaving 14 bases between them. The CDR3 runs 14 residues. The CDR3 DNA reads TGTGCCAGCTCACGGGGGCAGGCGGGAACTGAAGCTTTCTTT. This encodes CASSRGQAGTEAFF.

V and J are TRBV3-1 (or the pseudogene TRBV3-2) and TRBJ2-2; 8 positions agree with TRBD2. The CDR3 contains 15 residues. Germline CDR1 is LGHDT and CDR2 is YNNKEL (reference sequence). V shed 2 bases and J 4 bases; nucleotides not matched to a gene: 3. CDR3 in amino acids: CASSQRGGTTGELFF. The CDR3 nucleotides are TGTGCCAGCAGCCAACGGGGGGGGACCACCGGGGAGCTGTTTTTT.

V is TRBV5-4 and J is TRBJ2-1, with 9 bases fitting TRBD2. J lost 4 bases, V lost 5 bases, and 13 bases had no gene match. Germline V gives CDR1 SGHNT, CDR2 YYREEE (reference sequence). The CDR3 consists of 17 residues. The CDR3 DNA reads as TGTGCCAGCAGACCTGGGGTAGCGGGGGACCTATACAATGAGCAGTTCTTC. Protein: CASRPGVAGDLYNEQFF.

The chain recombines TRBV3-1 (or the pseudogene TRBV3-2) with TRBJ2-5; D is undetermined. The CDR3 consists of 12 residues. V lost 5 bases to trimming and J lost 7 bases, with 11 bases between them. Germline V CDR1 and CDR2: LGHDT, YNNKEL (reference sequence). The chain's CDR3 is CASSVVGGTQYF. The CDR3, as DNA: TGTGCCAGCAGCGTTGTGGGCGGGACCCAGTACTTC.

The chain employs TRBV5-1 and TRBJ1-2; D is undetermined. Germline V gene sequence: CDR1 SGHRS, CDR2 YFSETQ. The length of the CDR3 is 14 residues. V dropped 0 bases and J dropped 2 bases, with 8 bases sitting between them. CDR3 loop: CASSLDMKNYGYTF. CDR3 DNA sequence: TGCGCCAGCAGCTTGGATATGAAGAACTATGGCTACACCTTC.

This chain connects TRBV28 to TRBJ1-5, with D perhaps TRBD1 (6 bases). Trimming removed 6 bases from V and 0 bases from J, with 18 bases in between. Germline-derived CDR1 and CDR2 are MDHEN and SYDVKM. The CDR3 runs 17 residues. This CDR3 reads CASRSRGTFDSNQPQHF. CDR3 coding DNA: TGTGCCAGCAGGAGTAGGGGGACCTTCGATAGCAATCAGCCCCAGCATTTT.

This rearrangement joins TRBV3-1 (or the pseudogene TRBV3-2) to TRBJ2-2; D might be TRBD1 (6 bases). Trimming cost V 1 base and J 3 bases, with 12 bases left between them. Germline values: CDR1 LGHDT, CDR2 YNNKEL (reference sequence). This CDR3 is 16 amino acids long. CDR3 in amino acids: CASSQGQGLYTGELFF. Here the CDR3 DNA reads TGTGCCAGCAGCCAAGGTCAGGGGTTGTACACCGGGGAGCTGTTTTTT.

V gene TRBV30 combines with J gene TRBJ1-2; D is unclear. Trimming stripped 2 bases from V and 3 bases from J, with 10 bases between. The CDR3 spans 13 residues. The germline CDR1 and CDR2 sequences are GTSNPN and SVGIG (reference sequence). DNA for the CDR3: TGTGCCTGGAGTCGGGGTACCGACTATGGCTACACCTTC. It translates to CAWSRGTDYGYTF.

This chain links TRBV14 with TRBJ1-1; perhaps TRBD1 as D (6 bases). The V gene's germline CDR1 is SGHDN and CDR2 FVKESK. The CDR3 is 15 residues long. V was shortened by 1 base and J by 1 base, with 10 bases between the two germline ends. CDR3 bases: TGTGCCAGCAGCCAAGGACAGGCGACGAACACTGAAGCTTTCTTT. Translation: CASSQGQATNTEAFF.